This entry concerns a single T cell receptor beta chain. The CDR3 length is 16 residues. Germline lookup yields CDR1 MRHNA and CDR2 SNTAGT. Trimming stripped 5 bases from V and 3 bases from J, with 19 bases between. The sample is drawn from a study of blood T cell repertoires in COVID-19. About the research overall: Material from acute and convalescent COVID-19 was sourced from the United States, Italy and Spain. PBMCs, B-cell-depleted T cells, or T cells were the source of the cDNA or gDNA that made up the material.

Methods used by the authors: Amplification from reference gene primers served as the basis for estimated nucleated cell counts. TCRdb keeps only in-frame clones here, not all; method: immunoSEQ multiplex PCR. V, J and clone size reflect that table, while D and trimming were determined from the DNA. The table lists about 300,000 clones, roughly 91% of them singletons, with about 4.6% in the top ten. The TCR was taken from a man aged 35-49 years with acute or convalescent COVID-19. This chain links TRBV6-4 with TRBJ1-2, with D possibly TRBD1 on 6 matching bases. The source material was peripheral blood. The CDR3 nucleotides read TGTGCCAGCAGTCCCCTTACAGGGTTAAGTCACTATGGCTACACCTTC. Amino acid sequence: CASSPLTGLSHYGYTF.